This entry features one TCR beta chain sequence. Antigen specificity is unknown. Assay: immunoSEQ multiplex PCR; the TCRdb copy retains only in-frame clones and omits some. The data show some 24,000 clones, about 94% seen once. The sample comes from a study of T cells in localized non-small cell lung cancer. The CDR3 loop spans 14 amino acids. Germline CDR1 LGHNT, CDR2 FRNRAP. V lost 5 bases to trimming and J lost 8 bases; unmatched junction nucleotides: 7. Findings and caveats of the study: Without multi-region sequencing, intratumor heterogeneity could not be excluded. Detection in adjacent lung was observed for a median around 50 of the top 100 tumor clones.

V and J are TRBV12-5 and TRBJ2-1; 9 nucleotides align to TRBD2. The clonotype was recovered from a woman aged 35-70 years with stage I lung adenocarcinoma. The sample was peripheral blood, taken before any cancer treatment. The CDR3 here is CASGRSGREDEQFF. The CDR3 coding sequence is TGTGCTAGTGGTCGTAGCGGGAGAGAGGATGAGCAGTTCTTC.